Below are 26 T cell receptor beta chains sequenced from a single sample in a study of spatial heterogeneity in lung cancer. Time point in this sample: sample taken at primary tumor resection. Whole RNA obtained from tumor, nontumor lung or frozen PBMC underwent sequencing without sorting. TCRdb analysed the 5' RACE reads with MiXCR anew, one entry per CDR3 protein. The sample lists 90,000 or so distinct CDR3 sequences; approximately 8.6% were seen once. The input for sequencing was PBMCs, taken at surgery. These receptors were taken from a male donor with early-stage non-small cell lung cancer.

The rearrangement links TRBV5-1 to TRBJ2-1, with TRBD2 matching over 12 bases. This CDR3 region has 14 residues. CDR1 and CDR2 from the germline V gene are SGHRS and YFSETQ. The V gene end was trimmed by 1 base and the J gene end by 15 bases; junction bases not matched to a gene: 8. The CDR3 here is CASSLLTSGSGLFF. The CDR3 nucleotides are TGCGCCAGCAGCTTGTTGACTAGCGGGAGCGGTCTGTTCTTC.

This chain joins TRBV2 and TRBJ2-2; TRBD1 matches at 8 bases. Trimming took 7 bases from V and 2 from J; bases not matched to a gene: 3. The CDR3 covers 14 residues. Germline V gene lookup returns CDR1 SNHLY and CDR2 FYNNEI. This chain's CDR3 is CASKDRVNTGELFF. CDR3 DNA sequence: TGTGCCAGCAAGGACAGGGTCAACACCGGGGAGCTGTTTTTT.

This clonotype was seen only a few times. In DNA, the CDR3 is TGTGCCGCCAGCAGGACGAAGCGGCCCAGCACCTACAATGAGCAGTTCTTC. Its protein is CAASRTKRPSTYNEQFF. The gene calls are TRBV9 and TRBJ2-1, with D tentatively TRBD2 (5 bases). V shed 10 bases and J shed 2 bases, with 25 bases lying between them. Germline lookup yields CDR1 SGDLS and CDR2 YYNGEE. This CDR3 contains 17 residues.

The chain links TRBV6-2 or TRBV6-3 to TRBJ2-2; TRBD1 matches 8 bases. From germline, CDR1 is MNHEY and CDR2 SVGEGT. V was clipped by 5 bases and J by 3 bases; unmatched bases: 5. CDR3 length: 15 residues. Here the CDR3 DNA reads TGTGCCAGCAGTCCCGGACAGGGCCACACCGGGGAGCTGTTTTTT. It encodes CASSPGQGHTGELFF.

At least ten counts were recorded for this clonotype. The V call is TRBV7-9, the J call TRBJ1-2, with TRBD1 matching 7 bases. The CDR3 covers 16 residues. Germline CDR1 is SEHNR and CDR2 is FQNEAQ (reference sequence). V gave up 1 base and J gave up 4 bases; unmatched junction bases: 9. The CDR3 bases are TGTGCCAGCAGCTTAGGAACCACAGGGGCGATCTATGGCTACACCTTC. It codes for CASSLGTTGAIYGYTF.

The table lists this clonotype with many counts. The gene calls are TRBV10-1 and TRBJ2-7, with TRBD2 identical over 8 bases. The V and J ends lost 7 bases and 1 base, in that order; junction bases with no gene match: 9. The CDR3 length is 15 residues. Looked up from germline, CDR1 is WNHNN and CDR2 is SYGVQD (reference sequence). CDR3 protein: CASTQGRGASYEQYF. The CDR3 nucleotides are TGCGCCAGCACACAAGGGCGGGGGGCTTCCTACGAGCAGTACTTC.

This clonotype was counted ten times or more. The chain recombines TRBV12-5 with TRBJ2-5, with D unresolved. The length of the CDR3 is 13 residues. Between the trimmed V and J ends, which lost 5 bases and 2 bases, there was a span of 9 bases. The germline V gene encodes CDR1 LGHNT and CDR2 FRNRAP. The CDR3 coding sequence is TGTGCTAGTGGTCCTTCGGCTCAAGAGACCCAGTACTTC. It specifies CASGPSAQETQYF. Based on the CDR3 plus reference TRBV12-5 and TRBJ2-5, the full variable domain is DARVTQTPRHKVTEMGQEVTMRCQPILGHNTVFWYRQTMMQGLELLAYFRNRAPLDDSGMPKDRFSAEMPDATLATLKIQPSEPRDSAVYFCASGPSAQETQYFGPGTRLLVL.

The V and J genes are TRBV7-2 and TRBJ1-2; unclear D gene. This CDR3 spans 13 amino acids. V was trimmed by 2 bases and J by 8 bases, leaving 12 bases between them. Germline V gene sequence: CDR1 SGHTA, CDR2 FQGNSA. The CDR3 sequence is CASSLPPFGGYTF. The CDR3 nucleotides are TGTGCCAGCAGCTTACCACCTTTTGGGGGCTACACCTTC. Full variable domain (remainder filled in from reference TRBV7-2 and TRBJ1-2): GAGVSQSPSNKVTEKGKDVELRCDPISGHTALYWYRQSLGQGLEFLIYFQGNSAPDKSGLPSDRFSAERTGGSVSTLTIQRTQQEDSAVYLCASSLPPFGGYTFGSGTRLTVV.

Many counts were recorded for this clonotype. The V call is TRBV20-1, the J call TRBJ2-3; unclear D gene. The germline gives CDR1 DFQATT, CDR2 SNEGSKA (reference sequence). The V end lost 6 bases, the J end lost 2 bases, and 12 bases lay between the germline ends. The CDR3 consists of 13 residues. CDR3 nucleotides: TGCAGTGCCCAGCATGATTACACAGATACGCAGTATTTT. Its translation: CSAQHDYTDTQYF.

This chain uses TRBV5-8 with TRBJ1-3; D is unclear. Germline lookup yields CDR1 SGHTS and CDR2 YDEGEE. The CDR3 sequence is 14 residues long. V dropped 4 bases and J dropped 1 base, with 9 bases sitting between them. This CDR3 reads CASSARVSGNTIYF. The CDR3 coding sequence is TGTGCCAGCAGCGCCCGGGTTTCTGGAAACACCATATATTTT.

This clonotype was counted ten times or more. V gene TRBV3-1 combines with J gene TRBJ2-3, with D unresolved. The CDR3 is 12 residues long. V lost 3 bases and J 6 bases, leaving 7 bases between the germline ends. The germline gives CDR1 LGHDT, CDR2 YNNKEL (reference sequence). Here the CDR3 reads CASSHLGDTQYF. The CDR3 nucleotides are TGTGCCAGCAGCCACTTAGGGGATACGCAGTATTTT.

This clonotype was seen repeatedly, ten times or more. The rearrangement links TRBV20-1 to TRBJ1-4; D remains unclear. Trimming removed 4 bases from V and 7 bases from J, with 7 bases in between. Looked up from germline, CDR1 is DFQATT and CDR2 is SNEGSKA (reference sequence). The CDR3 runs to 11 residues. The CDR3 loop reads CSAIFGEKLFF. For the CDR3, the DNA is TGCAGTGCTATTTTTGGTGAAAAACTGTTTTTT.

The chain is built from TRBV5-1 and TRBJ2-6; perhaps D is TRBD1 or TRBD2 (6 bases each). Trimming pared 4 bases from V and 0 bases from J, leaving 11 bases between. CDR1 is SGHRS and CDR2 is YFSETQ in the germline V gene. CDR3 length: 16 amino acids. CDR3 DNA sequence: TGCGCCAGCAGCCGAGGGGGGACCTCTGGGGCCAACGTCCTGACTTTC. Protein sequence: CASSRGGTSGANVLTF.

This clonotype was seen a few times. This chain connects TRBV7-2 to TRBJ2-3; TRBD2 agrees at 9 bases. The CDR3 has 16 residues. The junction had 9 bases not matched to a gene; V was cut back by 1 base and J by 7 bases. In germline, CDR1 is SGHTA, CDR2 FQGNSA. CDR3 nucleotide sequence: TGTGCCAGCAGCTTAGGGCTAGCGGGGTACGGAAATACGCAGTATTTT. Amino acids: CASSLGLAGYGNTQYF.

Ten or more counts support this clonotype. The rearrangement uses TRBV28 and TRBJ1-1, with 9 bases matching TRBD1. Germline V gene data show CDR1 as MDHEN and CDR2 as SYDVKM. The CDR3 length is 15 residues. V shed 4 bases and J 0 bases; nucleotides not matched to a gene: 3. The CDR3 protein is CASSSGDRVNTEAFF. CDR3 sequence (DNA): TGTGCCAGCAGTTCCGGGGACAGGGTGAACACTGAAGCTTTCTTT.

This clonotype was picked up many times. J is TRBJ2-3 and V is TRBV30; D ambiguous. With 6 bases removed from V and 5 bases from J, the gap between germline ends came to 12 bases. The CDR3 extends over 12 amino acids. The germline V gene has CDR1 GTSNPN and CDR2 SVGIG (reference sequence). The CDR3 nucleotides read TGTGCCTGTTCCCAAGCCCAAGATACGCAGTATTTT. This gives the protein CACSQAQDTQYF.

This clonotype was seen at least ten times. CDR3 DNA sequence: TGCAGTGCTAGCTTCTTTGGGGCAGGGGTCGATGGCTACACCTTC. Translation gives CSASFFGAGVDGYTF. The rearrangement joins TRBV20-1 to TRBJ1-2, with D tentatively TRBD1 (6 bases). Germline V CDR1 and CDR2: DFQATT, SNEGSKA (reference sequence). Trimming removed 3 bases from V and 6 bases from J, with 20 bases in between. The CDR3 totals 15 residues.

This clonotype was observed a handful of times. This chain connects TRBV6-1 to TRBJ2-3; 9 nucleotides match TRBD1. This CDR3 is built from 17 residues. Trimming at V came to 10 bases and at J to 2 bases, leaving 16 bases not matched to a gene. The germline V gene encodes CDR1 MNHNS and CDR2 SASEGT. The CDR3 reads CATWTGALAGSTDTQYF. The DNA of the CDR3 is TGTGCCACCTGGACAGGGGCACTGGCGGGATCCACAGATACGCAGTATTTT.

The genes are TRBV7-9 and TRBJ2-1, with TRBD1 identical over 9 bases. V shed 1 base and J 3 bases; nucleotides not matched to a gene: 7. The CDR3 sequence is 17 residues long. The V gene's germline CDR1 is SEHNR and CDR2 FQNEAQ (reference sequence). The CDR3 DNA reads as TGTGCCAGCAGCTTAGATCCCGGACAGGGGAACTACAATGAGCAGTTCTTC. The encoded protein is CASSLDPGQGNYNEQFF.

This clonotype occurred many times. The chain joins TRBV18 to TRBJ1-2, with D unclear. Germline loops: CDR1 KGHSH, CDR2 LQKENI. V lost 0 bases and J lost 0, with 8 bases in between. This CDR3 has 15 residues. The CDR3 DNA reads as TGTGCCAGCTCACCACCGCTAACACCTAACTATGGCTACACCTTC. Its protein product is CASSPPLTPNYGYTF.

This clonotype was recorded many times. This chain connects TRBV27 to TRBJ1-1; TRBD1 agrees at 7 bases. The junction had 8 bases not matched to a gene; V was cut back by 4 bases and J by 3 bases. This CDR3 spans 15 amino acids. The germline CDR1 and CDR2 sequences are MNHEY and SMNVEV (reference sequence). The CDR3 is CASSSQRGQDTEAFF. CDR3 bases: TGTGCCAGCAGTTCCCAAAGGGGGCAGGACACTGAAGCTTTCTTT.

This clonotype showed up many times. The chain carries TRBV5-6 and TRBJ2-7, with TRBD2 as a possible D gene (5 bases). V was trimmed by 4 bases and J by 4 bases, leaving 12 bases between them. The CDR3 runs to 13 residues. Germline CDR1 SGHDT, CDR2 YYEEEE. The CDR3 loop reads CASSRGSGYEQYF. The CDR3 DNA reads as TGTGCCAGCAGCCGCGGATCGGGATACGAGCAGTACTTC.

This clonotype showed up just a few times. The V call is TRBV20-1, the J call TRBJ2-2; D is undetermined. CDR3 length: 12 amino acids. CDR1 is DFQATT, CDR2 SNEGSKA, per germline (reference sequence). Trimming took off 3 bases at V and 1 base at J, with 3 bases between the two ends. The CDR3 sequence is CSASQNTGELFF. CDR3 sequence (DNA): TGCAGTGCTAGCCAGAACACCGGGGAGCTGTTTTTT.

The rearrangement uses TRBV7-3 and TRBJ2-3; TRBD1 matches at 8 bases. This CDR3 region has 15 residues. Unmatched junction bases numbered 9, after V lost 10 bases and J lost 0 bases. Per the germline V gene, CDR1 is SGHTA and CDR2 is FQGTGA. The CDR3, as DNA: TGTGCCACCTCCCTCAGGGGGCAGAGCACAGATACGCAGTATTTT. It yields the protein CATSLRGQSTDTQYF.

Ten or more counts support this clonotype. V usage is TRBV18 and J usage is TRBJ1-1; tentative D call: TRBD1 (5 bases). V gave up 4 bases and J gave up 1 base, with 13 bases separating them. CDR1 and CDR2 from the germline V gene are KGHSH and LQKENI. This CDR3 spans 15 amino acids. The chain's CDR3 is CASSLGSTGNTEAFF. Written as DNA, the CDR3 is TGTGCCAGCTCACTGGGCAGTACAGGGAACACTGAAGCTTTCTTT.

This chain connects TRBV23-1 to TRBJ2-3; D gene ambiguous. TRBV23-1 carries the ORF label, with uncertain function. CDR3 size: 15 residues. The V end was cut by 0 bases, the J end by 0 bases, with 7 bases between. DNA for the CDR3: TGCGCCAGCAGTCAATCGAGGCTGAGCACAGATACGCAGTATTTT. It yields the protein CASSQSRLSTDTQYF.